Listed here are 27 T cell receptor beta chains from one sample, sequenced in a study of post-analysis software for immune sequencing data. Regarding the study as a whole: Among roughly 5 TRBV segments more frequent in patients than controls were TRBV5-6, TRBV5-1 and TRBV20-1.

Unique molecular identifiers tagged the TCR beta cDNA libraries. TCRdb passed the PCR reads through MiXCR, listing each CDR3 protein once. The top ten hold more than 1.5% of the sample, which has under 650,000 distinct CDR3 sequences, roughly 46% seen once. Antigen specificity for these receptors is unknown. The sample was blood. These receptors were obtained from a girl aged 10-17 years with multiple sclerosis.

The chain employs TRBV28 and TRBJ2-5; D unresolved. V was trimmed by 1 base and J by 7 bases, leaving 10 bases between them. Germline assignment: CDR1 MDHEN and CDR2 SYDVKM. The CDR3 loop spans 13 amino acids. In DNA form, the CDR3 reads TGTGCCAGCAGTTTATTGGCCCCCGGGACCCAGTACTTC. Amino acids: CASSLLAPGTQYF. The whole variable domain, remainder taken from reference TRBV28 and TRBJ2-5, is DVKVTQSSRYLVKRTGEKVFLECVQDMDHENMFWYRQDPGLGLRLIYFSYDVKMKEKGDIPEGYSVSREKKERFSLILESASTNQTSMYLCASSLLAPGTQYFGPGTRLLVL.

The chain has TRBV12-3 or TRBV12-4 and TRBJ1-5, with D uncertain. The V end lost 6 bases, the J end lost 11 bases, and 14 bases lay between the germline ends. The CDR3 spans 12 residues. CDR3 sequence: CASRLDTTAQHF. The CDR3 DNA is TGTGCCAGCAGACTTGACACAACTGCCCAGCATTTT.

V is TRBV20-1 and J is TRBJ2-3; 7 bases fit TRBD2. The CDR3 has 17 residues. V shed 0 bases and J 0 bases; nucleotides not matched to a gene: 9. CDR1 is DFQATT, CDR2 SNEGSKA, per germline (reference sequence). CDR3: CSARDNRLASSTDTQYF. CDR3 DNA sequence: TGCAGTGCTAGAGATAATCGACTAGCCTCTAGCACAGATACGCAGTATTTT.

The chain carries TRBV20-1 and TRBJ2-5; tentatively, D is TRBD2 (6 bases). In germline, CDR1 is DFQATT, CDR2 SNEGSKA (reference sequence). This CDR3 is built from 14 residues. The CDR3 region has the DNA TGCAGCGCTCCCCGCGGGGCTGAAGGCGAGACCCAGTACTTC. The encoded protein is CSAPRGAEGETQYF.

This chain connects TRBV6-1 to TRBJ2-1; perhaps D is TRBD1 or TRBD2 (5 bases each). Germline CDR1 is MNHNS and CDR2 is SASEGT. This CDR3 region has 13 residues. Trimming stripped 1 base from V and 15 bases from J, with 16 bases between. The chain's CDR3 is CASSEGRTTRRFF. The DNA of the CDR3 is TGTGCCAGCAGTGAAGGGAGGACAACCCGAAGGTTCTTC.

This clonotype has only a few counts. The chain joins TRBV7-7 to TRBJ1-2, with D possibly TRBD1 on 6 matching bases. CDR1 SSHAT and CDR2 FNYEAQ come from the germline V gene (reference sequence). The CDR3 is 17 residues long. Trimming removed 8 bases from V and 3 bases from J, with 25 bases in between. CDR3 region: CASPLTGGPKDYYGYTF. The CDR3 region has the DNA TGTGCCAGCCCCTTGACGGGGGGCCCCAAGGATTACTATGGCTACACCTTC.

V gene TRBV10-1 combines with J gene TRBJ2-5; TRBD1 matches 8 bases. This CDR3 is 15 amino acids long. With 3 bases clipped from V and 3 bases from J, the junction kept 6 bases outside the gene matches. Per germline, CDR1 WNHNN and CDR2 SYGVQD (reference sequence). DNA of the CDR3: TGCGCCAGCAGTGAACAGGGGGACTCCGAAGAGACCCAGTACTTC. This translates into CASSEQGDSEETQYF.

This clonotype was detected a few times. This chain uses TRBV3-1 with TRBJ1-2; no definite D call. Germline CDR1 and CDR2: LGHDT and YNNKEL (reference sequence). The CDR3 length is 12 residues. V shed 0 bases and J shed 8 bases, with 7 bases lying between them. In DNA form, the CDR3 reads TGTGCCAGCAGCCAAGAGTTAAGAGGCTACACCTTC. This encodes CASSQELRGYTF.

Concerning this clonotype itself: With a much larger clone just one base away, this may be a read error. This chain uses TRBV10-3 with TRBJ2-1, with D perhaps TRBD1 (6 bases). There are 13 residues in the CDR3. The V gene's germline CDR1 is ENHRY and CDR2 SYGVKD. Between the trimmed V and J ends, which lost 6 bases and 11 bases, there was a span of 17 bases. CDR3 DNA: TGTGCCATCAGACTACAGGGTGGGAGTAAGCAGTTCTTC. Protein sequence: CAIRLQGGSKQFF.

The rearrangement links TRBV6-6 to TRBJ2-5, with TRBD1 matching 7 bases. The DNA end is a closer match to TRBJ2-7, so the J assignment may be wrong. CDR1 is MNHNY, CDR2 SVGAGI, per germline (reference sequence). This CDR3 spans 16 amino acids. CDR3 sequence (DNA): TGTGCCAGCAGTTACTCTCGTGGGACAGCTGTGGCCGAGCAGTACTTC. Its translation is CASSYSRGTAVAEQYF.

This clonotype appeared a few times. The chain has TRBV5-1 and TRBJ2-7, with D possibly being TRBD2 (6 bases). Germline loops: CDR1 SGHRS, CDR2 YFSETQ. The CDR3 loop spans 14 amino acids. V dropped 3 bases and J dropped 4 bases, with 14 bases sitting between them. The DNA for the CDR3 is TGCGCCAGCAGCTCGACTAGTATCGTGTACGAGCAGTACTTC. It translates to CASSSTSIVYEQYF.

This clonotype was detected once. The chain recombines TRBV5-6 with TRBJ2-1; 16 nucleotides line up with TRBD2. V shed 4 bases, J shed 1 base, and the junction held 5 bases outside the gene matches. Germline V gives CDR1 SGHDT, CDR2 YYEEEE. The CDR3 is 18 residues long. Here the CDR3 reads CASSAGLAGGRSYNEQFF. As DNA, the CDR3 is TGTGCCAGCAGCGCGGGACTAGCGGGAGGGCGTTCCTACAATGAGCAGTTCTTC.

The J gene is TRBJ2-3, the V gene TRBV5-6, with 10 bases lining up with TRBD2. Germline V gene sequence: CDR1 SGHDT, CDR2 YYEEEE. V lost 2 bases to trimming and J lost 10 bases; unmatched junction nucleotides: 7. The CDR3 runs 14 residues. The CDR3 nucleotides are TGTGCCAGCAGCTTCAGCGGGAGGGGGTCACCGCAGTATTTT. It specifies CASSFSGRGSPQYF.

There are a few counts of this clonotype. CDR3: CASSLNQGQGYTF. The CDR3 nucleotides read TGTGCCAGCAGCTTAAATCAGGGACAAGGCTACACCTTC. The V call is TRBV7-2, the J call TRBJ1-2, with D possibly matching TRBD1 (6 bases). Germline assignment: CDR1 SGHTA and CDR2 FQGNSA. The CDR3 totals 13 residues. Trimming stripped 2 bases from V and 8 bases from J, with 12 bases between.

This clonotype occurred many times. This chain links TRBV7-9 with TRBJ2-4; 10 nucleotides agree with TRBD1. The CDR3 runs 15 residues. The germline V gene encodes CDR1 SEHNR and CDR2 FQNEAQ (reference sequence). J lost 8 bases, V lost 5 bases, and 9 bases had no gene match. The CDR3 sequence is CASSPRDRGIDIQYF. In nucleotides, the CDR3 is TGTGCCAGCAGCCCTCGGGACAGGGGAATAGACATTCAGTACTTC.

The chain uses TRBV20-1 and TRBJ1-6; no firm D call. Germline values: CDR1 DFQATT, CDR2 SNEGSKA (reference sequence). The CDR3 spans 12 residues. V was trimmed by 4 bases and J by 1 base, leaving 2 bases between them. The CDR3 DNA is TGCAGTGCTAAGTCCTATAATTCACCCCTCCACTTT. It translates to CSAKSYNSPLHF.

The chain joins TRBV20-1 to TRBJ2-1, with 8 positions matching TRBD2. The CDR3 spans 15 residues. J was trimmed by 4 bases and V by 4 bases; bases with no gene match: 9. Germline V gene lookup returns CDR1 DFQATT and CDR2 SNEGSKA (reference sequence). The CDR3 region is CSAKAPAGVYNEQFF. Written as DNA, the CDR3 is TGCAGTGCTAAGGCCCCAGCGGGAGTTTACAATGAGCAGTTCTTC.

The genes are TRBV29-1 and TRBJ1-1, with D perhaps TRBD1 (5 bases). Germline lookup yields CDR1 SQVTM and CDR2 ANQGSEA. CDR3 length: 12 residues. Trimming cost V 4 bases and J 13 bases, with 19 bases left between them. The CDR3, as DNA: TGCAGCGTTGCCGATGGATATACAGGTGGTTTCTTT. Encoded protein: CSVADGYTGGFF. Full variable domain (outside the CDR3, taken from reference TRBV29-1 and TRBJ1-1): SAVISQKPSRDICQRGTSLTIQCQVDSQVTMMFWYRQQPGQSLTLIATANQGSEATYESGFVIDKFPISRPNLTFSTLTVSNMSPEDSSIYLCSVADGYTGGFFGQGTRLTVV.

This clonotype was detected a few times. The J gene is TRBJ2-1, the V gene TRBV12-3 or TRBV12-4; the match to TRBD2 covers 11 bases. J gave up 10 bases and V 8 bases, and 16 bases lay outside the gene matches. The CDR3 is made up of 16 amino acids. The CDR3 coding sequence is TGTGCCAGCCTTCCAGGGGGACTAGCGGAGTTGGGGGAGCAGTTCTTC. It is translated as CASLPGGLAELGEQFF.

The CDR3 nucleotides are TGTGCCAGCAGCCAACCGGACCGGGGTCGGCATGAGCAGTTCTTC. Amino acid sequence: CASSQPDRGRHEQFF. The chain has TRBV12-3 or TRBV12-4 and TRBJ2-1; D is perhaps TRBD2 (5 bases). The CDR3 is 15 amino acids. Trimming shortened V by 6 bases and J by 8 bases, and 20 bases separated the two germline ends.

This chain connects TRBV9 to TRBJ2-3, with 8 bases lining up with TRBD2. The CDR3 spans 15 residues. V gave up 0 bases and J gave up 4 bases; unmatched junction bases: 4. Germline V gene sequence: CDR1 SGDLS, CDR2 YYNGEE. The CDR3 sequence: CASSVAGGLADTQYF. The CDR3 DNA sequence: TGTGCCAGCAGCGTAGCGGGGGGGCTTGCAGATACGCAGTATTTT.

This chain links TRBV12-3 or TRBV12-4 with TRBJ1-1; D unclear. V lost 2 bases to trimming and J lost 5 bases, with 12 bases between them. This CDR3 region has 14 residues. The CDR3 spells CASSLMPDGTEAFF. The CDR3 DNA sequence: TGTGCCAGCAGTTTAATGCCGGATGGAACTGAAGCTTTCTTT.

This CDR3 reads CASSPHLRSEEKLFF. CDR3 sequence (DNA): TGTGCCAGCAGCCCGCATCTGAGATCCGAGGAAAAACTGTTTTTT. This rearrangement joins TRBV7-9 to TRBJ1-4; no clear D gene. CDR3 length: 15 residues. Trimming shortened V by 5 bases and J by 8 bases, and 18 bases separated the two germline ends. The germline V gene encodes CDR1 SEHNR and CDR2 FQNEAQ (reference sequence). Full variable domain (remainder filled in from reference TRBV7-9 and TRBJ1-4): DTGVSQNPRHKITKRGQNVTFRCDPISEHNRLYWYRQTLGQGPEFLTYFQNEAQLEKSRLLSDRFSAERPKGSFSTLEIQRTEQGDSAMYLCASSPHLRSEEKLFFGSGTQLSVL.

The chain has TRBV5-4 and TRBJ1-1; no clear D. CDR1 is SGHNT, CDR2 YYREEE, per germline (reference sequence). This CDR3 is 13 amino acids long. With 6 bases removed from V and 1 base from J, the gap between germline ends came to 10 bases. The CDR3 DNA sequence: TGTGCCAGCACTAAGCATCAGAACACTGAAGCTTTCTTT. It codes for CASTKHQNTEAFF.

This clonotype came up a few times. V gene TRBV3-1 combines with J gene TRBJ2-3; D is perhaps TRBD1 (5 bases). V was trimmed by 4 bases and J by 6 bases, leaving 14 bases between them. Germline V lookup: CDR1 LGHDT, CDR2 YNNKEL (reference sequence). The CDR3 runs to 14 residues. The CDR3 DNA sequence: TGTGCCAGCAGCCCCCCCTCAGGGTTGGATACGCAGTATTTT. Translating it yields CASSPPSGLDTQYF.

The chain employs TRBV5-1 and TRBJ2-4, with D hard to call. Germline values: CDR1 SGHRS, CDR2 YFSETQ. This CDR3 is 14 amino acids long. The ends were cut back, 0 bases at V and 2 bases at J, with 6 bases in the middle. CDR3 loop: CASSLDSTKNIQYF. The CDR3 bases are TGCGCCAGCAGCTTGGACAGTACCAAAAACATTCAGTACTTC.

The chain carries TRBV10-1 and TRBJ2-7, with TRBD2 matching over 10 bases. V dropped 2 bases and J dropped 2; count of bases not matched to a gene: 9. Germline V gives CDR1 WNHNN, CDR2 SYGVQD (reference sequence). The CDR3 is made up of 17 amino acids. CDR3 sequence (DNA): TGCGCCAGCAGTGAGAGCACAGCAACTAGCGGGGCCTACGAGCAGTACTTC. Residues: CASSESTATSGAYEQYF.